This TCR beta chain came from a study of identical twins. A template switching step contributed a universal primer site, while unique molecular identifiers were present in the cDNA. TCRdb fed the 5' RACE reads into MiXCR, producing one record per CDR3 protein. Among 350,000 to 450,000 distinct CDR3 sequences listed, about 18% were seen once. As to this clonotype: The antigen remains unidentified.

Study-level points and caveats: Beta out-of-frame sequences displayed a weaker excess of sharing between twins. Twin-shared out-of-frame alpha sequences were enriched for low generation probability.

CDR3 length: 15 amino acids. The V end was cut by 10 bases, the J end by 0 bases, with 17 bases between. The germline CDR1 and CDR2 sequences are SNHLY and FYNNEI. Material: naive T cells sorted from blood. The TCR comes from a man over 45 in good health. V is TRBV2 and J is TRBJ2-3; either TRBD1 or TRBD2 may fit D (6 bases each). The CDR3 DNA follows: TGTGCCACGAGGGGGGACCTCCTTAGCACAGATACGCAGTATTTT. It encodes CATRGDLLSTDTQYF.